This passage covers 16 T cell receptor beta chains from one sample sequenced in a study of breast tumors, draining lymph nodes, adjacent tissues. One entry per CDR3 protein, called by TCRdb with MiXCR from the multiplex PCR reads. The sample lists about 230,000 distinct CDR3 sequences, roughly 32% occurring once. The lymph nodes were axillary draining lymph nodes from breast cancer patients. The sequenced material came from axillary lymph node tissue. The origin of the receptors is a female donor with breast cancer. Some clones in this sample may be carry-over from other donors' samples.

The V and J genes are TRBV29-1 and TRBJ2-1, with 13 bases that match TRBD2. V dropped 8 bases and J dropped 6; count of bases not matched to a gene: 7. This CDR3 comprises 14 residues. In germline, CDR1 is SQVTM, CDR2 ANQGSEA. The DNA of the CDR3 is TGCAGCTCCGGACTAGCGGGAGTCGCCAATGAGCAGTTCTTC. Translating it yields CSSGLAGVANEQFF.

CDR3 sequence (DNA): TGCAGCAGTGATCTGGGGGGAGTATCCTACGAGCAGTACTTC. It codes for CSSDLGGVSYEQYF. V gene TRBV29-1 combines with J gene TRBJ2-7; tentative D call: TRBD2 (6 bases). Trimming left V 8 bases short and J 1 base short, with 18 bases between. In germline, CDR1 is SQVTM, CDR2 ANQGSEA. There are 14 residues in the CDR3.

This clonotype was counted at least ten times. This chain uses TRBV4-1 with TRBJ2-5, with 10 bases fitting TRBD1. Germline V gives CDR1 MGHRA, CDR2 YSYEKL. Losses at the gene ends were 4 bases for V and 1 base for J; bases not matched to a gene: 6. This CDR3 has 16 residues. The CDR3 region is CASSRFRDRGQETQYF. CDR3 bases: TGCGCCAGCAGCCGCTTCCGGGACAGGGGCCAAGAGACCCAGTACTTC.

In the case of this clonotype: Germline and junction disagree at one end, which may indicate a read error. The chain carries TRBV5-1 and TRBJ2-1, with D possibly being TRBD1 or TRBD2 (6 bases each). The CDR3 length is 15 residues. CDR1 is SGHRS and CDR2 is YFSETQ in the germline V gene. CDR3 nucleotide sequence: TGTGCCAGCATCAAAGGGGGGACTGGCTACAATGAGCAGTTCTTC. Translated: CASIKGGTGYNEQFF.

The chain carries TRBV20-1 and TRBJ2-7; the D gene is possibly TRBD1 (5 bases). The CDR3 sequence is 13 residues long. Trimming stripped 0 bases from V and 0 bases from J, with 6 bases between. In germline, CDR1 is DFQATT, CDR2 SNEGSKA (reference sequence). The DNA of the CDR3 is TGCAGTGCTAGAGACAGGGTCTCCTACGAGCAGTACTTC. This translates into CSARDRVSYEQYF.

The table lists this clonotype with a count of one. This may arise from a read error, as a much more abundant clone is one base away. This chain links TRBV3-1 with TRBJ1-5, with unresolved D. The CDR3 totals 16 residues. Germline V gene lookup returns CDR1 LGHDT and CDR2 YNNKEL (reference sequence). The CDR3 spells CASSQGGSGSSQPQHF. The DNA of the CDR3 is TGTGCCAGCAGCCAGGGCGGTTCGGGGAGCAGTCAGCCCCAGCATTTT.

V gene TRBV4-1 combines with J gene TRBJ2-1, with 8 bases identical to TRBD2. Unmatched junction bases numbered 7, after V lost 0 bases and J lost 0 bases. CDR3 length: 18 residues. Germline CDR1 and CDR2: MGHRA and YSYEKL. As DNA, the CDR3 is TGCGCCAGCAGCCAAGAATCGGGAGGGGTCAGCTCCTACAATGAGCAGTTCTTC. This translates into CASSQESGGVSSYNEQFF.

This clonotype has at least ten counts. V and J are TRBV5-4 and TRBJ2-1; 11 bases are shared with TRBD2. The CDR3 totals 18 residues. Germline V gene lookup returns CDR1 SGHNT and CDR2 YYREEE (reference sequence). V was pared by 0 bases and J by 6 bases, with 11 bases of the junction left unmatched. The CDR3: CASSLAPLAGGRGNEQFF. CDR3 in DNA: TGTGCCAGCAGCTTGGCTCCCCTAGCGGGAGGTAGGGGCAATGAGCAGTTCTTC.

A note on this clonotype: Compared with germline, one end of the junction differs, possibly owing to a read error. The rearrangement joins TRBV9 to TRBJ2-1, with TRBD2 as a possible D gene (6 bases). This CDR3 region has 15 residues. CDR1 SGDLS and CDR2 YYNGEE come from the germline V gene. DNA for the CDR3: TGTGCCAGCAGCACGGGGGTGACGGGATACAATGAGCCGTTCTTC. Translating it yields CASSTGVTGYNEPFF.

Worth noting for this clonotype: This could be a read error, since a much larger clone is one nucleotide away. The chain joins TRBV5-4 to TRBJ2-7, with 8 bases matching TRBD2. CDR1 SGHNT and CDR2 YYREEE come from the germline V gene (reference sequence). The CDR3 spans 15 residues. In nucleotides, the CDR3 is TGTGCCGGCAGCAGAGTTAGCGGGACTTCCTACGAGCAGTACTTC. Protein product: CAGSRVSGTSYEQYF.

The V gene is TRBV19, the J gene TRBJ2-7; 8 bases align to TRBD1. The germline CDR1 and CDR2 sequences are LNHDA and SQIVND (reference sequence). CDR3 length equals 15 residues. The V gene end was trimmed by 3 bases and the J gene end by 0 bases; junction bases not matched to a gene: 4. CDR3 nucleotides: TGTGCCAGTAGTATTATCGGGACAGGCTCCTACGAGCAGTACTTC. Translation: CASSIIGTGSYEQYF. The whole variable domain, filled in from reference TRBV19 and TRBJ2-7, reads DGGITQSPKYLFRKEGQNVTLSCEQNLNHDAMYWYRQDPGQGLRLIYYSQIVNDFQKGDIAEGYSVSREKKESFPLTVTSAQKNPTAFYLCASSIIGTGSYEQYFGPGTRLTVT.

About this clonotype: The junction differs from germline at one of its ends, possibly a read error. This rearrangement joins TRBV10-3 to TRBJ1-1; D gene uncertain. CDR1 is ENHRY and CDR2 is SYGVKD in the germline V gene. The CDR3 has 13 residues. The CDR3 DNA is TGTGCCAGCAGTGTGAAGCGGAACACTGAAGCTTTCTTT. Protein: CASSVKRNTEAFF.

CDR3 region: CASSRLQGADGYTF. For the CDR3, the DNA is TGCGCCAGCAGCAGACTACAGGGGGCAGATGGCTACACCTTC. The chain couples TRBV5-1 to TRBJ1-2, with 9 bases that match TRBD1. The CDR3 covers 14 residues. Trimming at V came to 4 bases and at J to 6 bases, leaving 7 bases not matched to a gene. Germline CDR1 reads SGHRS; CDR2 reads YFSETQ.

The sample holds many counts of this clonotype. The chain joins TRBV6-4 to TRBJ2-1, with D hard to call. The length of the CDR3 is 15 residues. The V gene's germline CDR1 is MRHNA and CDR2 SNTAGT. V was pared by 5 bases and J by 3 bases, with 14 bases between. In nucleotides, the CDR3 is TGTGCCAGCAGTCATCGAGCGAACATCTACAATGAGCAGTTCTTC. Its translation: CASSHRANIYNEQFF.

This clonotype occurred many times. The gene calls are TRBV5-8 and TRBJ2-3; D is perhaps TRBD1 or TRBD2 (6 bases each). Germline V gene sequence: CDR1 SGHTS, CDR2 YDEGEE. The ends were cut back, 2 bases at V and 5 bases at J, with 18 bases in the middle. CDR3 size: 16 residues. CDR3 nucleotides: TGTGCCAGCAGCTTTAGTTCGGCGGGACAACAAGATACGCAGTATTTT. Protein sequence: CASSFSSAGQQDTQYF.

This clonotype appeared many times. The V call is TRBV18, the J call TRBJ1-6, with no clear D. The V gene lost 2 bases and the J gene lost 7 bases, with 12 bases spanning the gap. CDR1 KGHSH and CDR2 LQKENI come from the germline V gene. This CDR3 has 15 residues. The CDR3 spells CASSPVSQINSPLHF. Written as DNA, the CDR3 is TGTGCCAGCTCACCAGTCTCACAGATAAATTCACCCCTCCACTTT.